This entry concerns a single T cell receptor beta chain. What it binds is not known. Germline CDR1 WNHNN, CDR2 SYGVQD (reference sequence). V shed 5 bases and J shed 2 bases, with 17 bases lying between them. The CDR3 consists of 16 residues. No fewer than 5.5 micrograms of total RNA were isolated from every sample. Using a J-beta primer mix together with a sample-barcoded 5' primer, a second PCR was run for roughly 6 to 12 cycles. TCRdb reanalysed the 5' RACE reads using MiXCR and keeps one entry per CDR3 protein. The sample comprises about 1.8 million distinct CDR3 sequences, around half of which are singletons, and approximately 2% rests with the top ten. The data were taken from a study of blood T cells in healthy people across ages. Findings and limits, study-wide: The fall in TCR beta diversity per million T cells was roughly linear with age. Whereas aged donors had fewer naive CD4+ cells, long-lived donors had more of them and higher diversity.

The sequencing sample was made of blood. V usage is TRBV10-1 and J usage is TRBJ2-3; a weak D match, TRBD1 (6 bases). The clonotype comes from a woman aged 35 to 49 in good health. CDR3 residues: CASSFLQGPSTDTQYF. In nucleotides, the CDR3 is TGCGCCAGCAGTTTCCTACAGGGACCTTCCACAGATACGCAGTATTTT.